This T cell receptor beta chain was profiled in a study of T cell clonotyping in hematopoietic cell transplantation. Sample time point: recipient sample about 28 days before transplant, after cytoreduction. Blood collection times were about day -28 and days 30, 100, 180 posttransplant. General study findings and limits: No sorting was done, leaving CD4 and CD8 contributions mixed. After transplant, recipient diversity fell while pathologically expanded clonotypes grew through day 180.

Notes on this clone: Antigen unknown.

Sequenced by immunoSEQ multiplex PCR; TCRdb stores in-frame clones only, minus some. The data hold some 30,000 clones, with 70% to 80% observed a single time. The CDR3 spans 17 residues. Germline CDR1 is SGHVS and CDR2 is FNYEAQ. J gave up 1 base and V 3 bases, and 9 bases lay outside the gene matches. This TCR derives from a woman in her twenties or thirties with chronic myeloid leukemia. Some clones in this sample may be carry-over from other donors' samples. This material consisted of peripheral blood mononuclear cells, taken before stem cell transplant. This rearrangement joins TRBV7-6 to TRBJ2-5, with TRBD1 matching over 9 bases. The CDR3 region has the DNA TGTGCCAGCAGCTTTCACAGGGGGCTAGGATCCCAAGAGACCCAGTACTTC. This translates into CASSFHRGLGSQETQYF.